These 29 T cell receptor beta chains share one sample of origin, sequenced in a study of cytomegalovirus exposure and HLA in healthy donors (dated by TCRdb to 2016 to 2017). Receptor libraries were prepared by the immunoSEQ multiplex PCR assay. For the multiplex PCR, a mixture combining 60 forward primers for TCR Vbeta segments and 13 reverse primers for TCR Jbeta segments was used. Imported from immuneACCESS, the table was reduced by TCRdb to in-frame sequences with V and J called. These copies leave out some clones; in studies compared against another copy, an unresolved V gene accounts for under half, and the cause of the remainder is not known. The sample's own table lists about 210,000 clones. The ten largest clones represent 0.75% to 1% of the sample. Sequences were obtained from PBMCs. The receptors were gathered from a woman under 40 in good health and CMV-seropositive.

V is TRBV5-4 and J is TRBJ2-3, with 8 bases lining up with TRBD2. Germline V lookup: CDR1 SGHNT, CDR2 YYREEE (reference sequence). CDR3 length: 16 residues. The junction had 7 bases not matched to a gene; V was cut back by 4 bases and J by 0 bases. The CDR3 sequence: CASSRGLVRSTDTQYF. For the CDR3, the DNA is TGTGCCAGCAGCAGGGGACTAGTGCGTAGCACAGATACGCAGTATTTT.

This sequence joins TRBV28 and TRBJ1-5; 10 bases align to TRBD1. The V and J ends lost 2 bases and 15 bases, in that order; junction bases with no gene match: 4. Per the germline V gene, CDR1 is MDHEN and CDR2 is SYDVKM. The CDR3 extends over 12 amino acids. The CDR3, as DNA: TGTGCCAGCAGTTTAGCGGGACAGGGGTGGCATTTT. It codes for CASSLAGQGWHF.

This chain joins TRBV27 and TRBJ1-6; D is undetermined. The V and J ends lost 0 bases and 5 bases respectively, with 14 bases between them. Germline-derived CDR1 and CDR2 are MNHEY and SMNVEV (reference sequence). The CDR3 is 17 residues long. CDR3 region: CASSLSLLVADNSPLHF. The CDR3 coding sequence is TGTGCCAGCAGTTTATCGCTGTTGGTGGCAGATAATTCACCCCTCCACTTT.

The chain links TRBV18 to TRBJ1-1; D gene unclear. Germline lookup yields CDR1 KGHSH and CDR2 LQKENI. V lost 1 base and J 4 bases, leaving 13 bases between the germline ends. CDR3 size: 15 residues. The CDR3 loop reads CASSPQEHAITEAFF. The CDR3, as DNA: TGTGCCAGCTCACCACAGGAGCATGCCATCACTGAAGCTTTCTTT.

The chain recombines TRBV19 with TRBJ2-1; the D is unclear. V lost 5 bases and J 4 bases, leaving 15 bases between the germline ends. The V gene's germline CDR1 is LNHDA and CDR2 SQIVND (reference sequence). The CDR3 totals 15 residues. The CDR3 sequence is CASSSQSSGYNEQFF. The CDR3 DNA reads TGTGCCAGTAGTTCCCAGTCTTCGGGTTACAATGAGCAGTTCTTC.

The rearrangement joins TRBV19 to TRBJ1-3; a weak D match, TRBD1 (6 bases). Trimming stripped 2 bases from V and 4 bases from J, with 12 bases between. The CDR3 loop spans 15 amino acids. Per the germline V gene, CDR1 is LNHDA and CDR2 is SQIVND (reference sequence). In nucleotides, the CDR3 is TGTGCCAGTAGTATACGGGGGGCCGGGGGAAACACCATATATTTT. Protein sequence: CASSIRGAGGNTIYF.

CDR3 protein: CASGRYNEQFF. Written as DNA, the CDR3 is TGTGCCAGCGGGAGGTACAATGAGCAGTTCTTC. The V and J genes are TRBV5-6 and TRBJ2-1; TRBD2 might be the D (6 bases). Trimming stripped 7 bases from V and 4 bases from J, with 6 bases between. The CDR3 runs to 11 residues. The germline V gene encodes CDR1 SGHDT and CDR2 YYEEEE.

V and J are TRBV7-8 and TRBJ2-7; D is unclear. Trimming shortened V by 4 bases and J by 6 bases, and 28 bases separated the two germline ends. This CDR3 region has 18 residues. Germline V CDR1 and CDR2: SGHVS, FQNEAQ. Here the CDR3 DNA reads TGTGCCAGCAGCTGGCCCGGCTACGAGGTAGTGGCATCCACCGAGCAGTACTTC. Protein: CASSWPGYEVVASTEQYF.

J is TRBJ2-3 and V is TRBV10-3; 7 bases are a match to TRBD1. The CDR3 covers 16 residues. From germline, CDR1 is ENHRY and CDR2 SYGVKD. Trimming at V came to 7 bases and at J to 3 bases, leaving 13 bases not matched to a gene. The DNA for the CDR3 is TGTGCCATCACCATGACAGGGAATTCGAGAACAGATACGCAGTATTTT. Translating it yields CAITMTGNSRTDTQYF.

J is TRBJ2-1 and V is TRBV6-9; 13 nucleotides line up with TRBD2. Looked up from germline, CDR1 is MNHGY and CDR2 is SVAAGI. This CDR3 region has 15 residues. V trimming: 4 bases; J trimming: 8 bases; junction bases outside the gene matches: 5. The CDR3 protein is CASSFTSGRAHEQFF. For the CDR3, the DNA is TGTGCCAGCAGTTTTACTAGCGGGAGGGCCCATGAGCAGTTCTTC.

As DNA, the CDR3 is TGTGCCATCAGTGGACAGCCTGATAGGGATAATGAAAAACTGTTTTTT. This translates into CAISGQPDRDNEKLFF. J is TRBJ1-4 and V is TRBV10-3; perhaps TRBD1 as D (5 bases). The germline V and J ends were trimmed by 4 bases and 4 bases, with 16 bases remaining between them. In germline, CDR1 is ENHRY, CDR2 SYGVKD. The CDR3 spans 16 residues.

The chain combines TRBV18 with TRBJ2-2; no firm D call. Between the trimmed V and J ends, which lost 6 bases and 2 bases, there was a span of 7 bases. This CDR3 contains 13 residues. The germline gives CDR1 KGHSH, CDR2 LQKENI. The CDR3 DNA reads TGTGCCAGCTCCACAAGTAACACCGGGGAGCTGTTTTTT. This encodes CASSTSNTGELFF. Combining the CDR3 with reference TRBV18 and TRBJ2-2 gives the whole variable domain NAGVMQNPRHLVRRRGQEARLRCSPMKGHSHVYWYRQLPEEGLKFMVYLQKENIIDESGMPKERFSAEFPKEGPSILRIQQVVRGDSAAYFCASSTSNTGELFFGEGSRLTVL.

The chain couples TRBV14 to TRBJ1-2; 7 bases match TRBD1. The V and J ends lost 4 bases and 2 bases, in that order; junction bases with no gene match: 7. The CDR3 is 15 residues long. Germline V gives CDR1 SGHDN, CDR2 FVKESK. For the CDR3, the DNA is TGTGCCAGCAGCCCACAGGGACAGCGAAACTATGGCTACACCTTC. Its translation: CASSPQGQRNYGYTF.

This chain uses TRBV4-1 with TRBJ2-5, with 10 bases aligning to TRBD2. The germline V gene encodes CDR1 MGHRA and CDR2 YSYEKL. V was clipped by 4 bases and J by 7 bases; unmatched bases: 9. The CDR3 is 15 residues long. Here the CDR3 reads CASSRGLAGEGTQYF. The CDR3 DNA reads TGCGCCAGCAGCCGGGGTCTAGCGGGAGAGGGGACCCAGTACTTC.

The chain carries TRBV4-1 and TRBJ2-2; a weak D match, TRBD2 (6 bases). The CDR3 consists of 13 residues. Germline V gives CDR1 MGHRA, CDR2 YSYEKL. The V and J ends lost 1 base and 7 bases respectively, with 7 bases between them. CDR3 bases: TGCGCCAGCAGCCAAGGGACTATCGGGGAGCTGTTTTTT. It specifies CASSQGTIGELFF.

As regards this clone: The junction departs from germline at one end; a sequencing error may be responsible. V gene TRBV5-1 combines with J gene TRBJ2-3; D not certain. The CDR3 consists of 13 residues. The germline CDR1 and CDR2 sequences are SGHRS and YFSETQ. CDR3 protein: CASSLGLAEYPSF. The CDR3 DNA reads TGCGCCAGCAGCTTGGGGCTGGCCGAATATCCCTCTTTT. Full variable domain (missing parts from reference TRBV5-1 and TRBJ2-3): KAGVTQTPRYLIKTRGQQVTLSCSPISGHRSVSWYQQTPGQGLQFLFEYFSETQRNKGNFPGRFSGRQFSNSRSEMNVSTLELGDSALYLCASSLGLAEYPSFGPGTRLTVL.

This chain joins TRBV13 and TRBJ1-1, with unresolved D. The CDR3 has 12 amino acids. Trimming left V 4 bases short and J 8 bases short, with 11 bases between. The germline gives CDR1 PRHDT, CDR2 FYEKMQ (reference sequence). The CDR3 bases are TGTGCCAGCAGCTCCTTGGGGAGGGAAGCTTTCTTT. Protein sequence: CASSSLGREAFF.

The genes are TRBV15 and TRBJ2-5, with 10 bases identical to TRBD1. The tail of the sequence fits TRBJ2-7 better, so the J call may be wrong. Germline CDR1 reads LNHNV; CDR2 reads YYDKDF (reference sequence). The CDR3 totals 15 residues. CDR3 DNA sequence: TGTGCCACCAGCCCAGGACAGGGGGTTTTGGGCGAGCAGTACTTC. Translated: CATSPGQGVLGEQYF.

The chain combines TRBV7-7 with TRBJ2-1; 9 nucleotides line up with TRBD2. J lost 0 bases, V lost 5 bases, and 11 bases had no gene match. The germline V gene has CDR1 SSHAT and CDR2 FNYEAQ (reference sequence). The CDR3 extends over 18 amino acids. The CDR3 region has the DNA TGTGCCAGCAGCCGAGGGGCGGGGGGGCTCATCTCCTACAATGAGCAGTTCTTC. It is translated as CASSRGAGGLISYNEQFF.

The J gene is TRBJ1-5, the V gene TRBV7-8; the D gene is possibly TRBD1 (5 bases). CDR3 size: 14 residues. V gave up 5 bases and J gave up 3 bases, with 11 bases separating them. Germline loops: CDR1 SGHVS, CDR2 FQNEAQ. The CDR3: CASSQPGSNQPQHF. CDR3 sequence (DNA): TGTGCCAGCAGCCAGCCAGGGTCCAATCAGCCCCAGCATTTT.

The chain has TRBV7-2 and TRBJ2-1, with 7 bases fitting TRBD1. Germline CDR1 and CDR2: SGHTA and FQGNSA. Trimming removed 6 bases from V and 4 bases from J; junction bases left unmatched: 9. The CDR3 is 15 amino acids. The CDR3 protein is CASRRPGTEYNEQFF. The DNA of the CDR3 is TGTGCCAGCAGACGACCCGGGACAGAATACAATGAGCAGTTCTTC.

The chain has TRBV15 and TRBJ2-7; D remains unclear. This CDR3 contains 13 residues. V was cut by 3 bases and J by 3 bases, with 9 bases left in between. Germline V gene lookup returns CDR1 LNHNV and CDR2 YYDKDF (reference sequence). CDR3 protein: CATSRAESYEQYF. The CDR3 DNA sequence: TGTGCCACCAGCAGGGCGGAGAGCTACGAGCAGTACTTC.

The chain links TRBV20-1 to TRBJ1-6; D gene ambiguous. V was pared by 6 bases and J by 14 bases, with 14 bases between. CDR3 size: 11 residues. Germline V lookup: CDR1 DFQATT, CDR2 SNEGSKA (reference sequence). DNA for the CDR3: TGCAGTGCCTCCCCTCTCGGGTCCCTCCACTTT. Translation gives CSASPLGSLHF.

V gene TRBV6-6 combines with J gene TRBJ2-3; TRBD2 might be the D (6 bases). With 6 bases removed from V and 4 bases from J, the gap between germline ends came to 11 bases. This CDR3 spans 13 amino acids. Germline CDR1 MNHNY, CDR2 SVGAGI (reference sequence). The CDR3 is CASRYRLADTQYF. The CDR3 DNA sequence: TGTGCCAGCAGATACCGACTAGCAGATACGCAGTATTTT.

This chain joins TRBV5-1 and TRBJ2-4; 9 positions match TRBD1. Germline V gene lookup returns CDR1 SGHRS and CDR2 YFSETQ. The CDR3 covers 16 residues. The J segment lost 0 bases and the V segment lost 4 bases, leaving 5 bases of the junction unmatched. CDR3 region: CASSDWTGVAKNIQYF. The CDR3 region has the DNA TGCGCCAGCAGCGACTGGACAGGGGTAGCCAAAAACATTCAGTACTTC.

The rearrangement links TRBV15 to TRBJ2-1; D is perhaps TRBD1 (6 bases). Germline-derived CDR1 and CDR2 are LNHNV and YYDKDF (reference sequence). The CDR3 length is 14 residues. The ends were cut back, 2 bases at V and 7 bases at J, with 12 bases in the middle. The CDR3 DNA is TGTGCCACCAGCAGAATTGCAGGGGATAATGAGCAGTTCTTC. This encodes CATSRIAGDNEQFF.

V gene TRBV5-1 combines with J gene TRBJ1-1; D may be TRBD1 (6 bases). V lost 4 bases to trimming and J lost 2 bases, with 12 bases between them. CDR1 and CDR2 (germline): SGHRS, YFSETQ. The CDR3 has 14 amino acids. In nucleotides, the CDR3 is TGCGCCAGCAGCCCAGGACAGATAAACACTGAAGCTTTCTTT. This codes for CASSPGQINTEAFF.

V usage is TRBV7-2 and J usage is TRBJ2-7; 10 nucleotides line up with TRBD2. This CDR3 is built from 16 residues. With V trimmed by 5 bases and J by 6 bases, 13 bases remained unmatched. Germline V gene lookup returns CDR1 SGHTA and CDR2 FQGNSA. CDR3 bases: TGTGCCAGCAGCCAGACCCTAGCGGGAGCGGGGGTCGAGCAGTACTTC. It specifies CASSQTLAGAGVEQYF.

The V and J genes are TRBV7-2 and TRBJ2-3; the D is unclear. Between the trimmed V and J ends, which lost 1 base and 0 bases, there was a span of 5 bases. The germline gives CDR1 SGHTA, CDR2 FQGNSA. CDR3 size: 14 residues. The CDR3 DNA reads TGTGCCAGCAGCTTAGTAACTAGCACAGATACGCAGTATTTT. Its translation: CASSLVTSTDTQYF.